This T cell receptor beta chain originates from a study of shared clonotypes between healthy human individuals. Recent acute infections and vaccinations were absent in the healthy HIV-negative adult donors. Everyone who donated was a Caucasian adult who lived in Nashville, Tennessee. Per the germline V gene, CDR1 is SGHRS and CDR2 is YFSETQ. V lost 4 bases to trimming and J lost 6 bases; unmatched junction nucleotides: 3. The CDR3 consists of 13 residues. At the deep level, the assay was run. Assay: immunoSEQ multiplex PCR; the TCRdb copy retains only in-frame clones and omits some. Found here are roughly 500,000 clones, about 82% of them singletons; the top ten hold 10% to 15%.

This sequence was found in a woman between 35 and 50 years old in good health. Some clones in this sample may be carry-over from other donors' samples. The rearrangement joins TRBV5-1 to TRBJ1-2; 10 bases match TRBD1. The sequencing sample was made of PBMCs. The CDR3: CASSTGTGDGYTF. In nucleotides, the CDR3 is TGCGCCAGCAGCACCGGGACAGGGGATGGCTACACCTTC.